The next 7 T cell receptor beta chains were all read from a single sample in a study of shared clonotypes between healthy human individuals. Only in-frame clones appear in the TCRdb table, and some are missing; sequencing was by immunoSEQ multiplex PCR. Of about 2,100,000 clones listed, around 93% were seen once; the top ten hold around 1.7%. In the naive CD8 group, cells lacked CD45RO and were positively selected for CCR7, so terminally differentiated effector memory CD45RA+ cells were left out. The sample was naive CD8+ T cells from PBMCs. All receptors come from a man aged 18 to 29 in good health. Some clones in this sample may be carry-over from other donors' samples.

The gene calls are TRBV28 and TRBJ1-5; maybe TRBD1 (5 bases). The CDR3 runs to 14 residues. The V end was cut by 8 bases, the J end by 7 bases, with 18 bases between. Germline CDR1 is MDHEN and CDR2 is SYDVKM. CDR3 DNA: TGTGCCAGCCGCTCTATTGCCGGGGCCCAGCCCCAGCATTTT. It codes for CASRSIAGAQPQHF.

V gene TRBV19 combines with J gene TRBJ1-1, with TRBD1 matching 11 bases. CDR3 length: 16 residues. The V gene's germline CDR1 is LNHDA and CDR2 SQIVND (reference sequence). V shed 3 bases and J 8 bases; nucleotides not matched to a gene: 11. As DNA, the CDR3 is TGTGCCAGTAGTATCAGCGGACAGGGGGCGTTTACGGAAGCTTTCTTT. Translation gives CASSISGQGAFTEAFF.

In nucleotides, the CDR3 is TGTGCCAGCAGCTCATTCTGGACTAGCGCCCGAGAAAATGAGCAGTTCTTC. Encoded protein: CASSSFWTSARENEQFF. The rearrangement joins TRBV7-9 to TRBJ2-1; 9 bases map to TRBD2. V dropped 4 bases and J dropped 7; count of bases not matched to a gene: 14. From germline, CDR1 is SEHNR and CDR2 FQNEAQ (reference sequence). This CDR3 comprises 17 residues.

V usage is TRBV28 and J usage is TRBJ2-5; 12 nucleotides line up with TRBD2. This CDR3 is built from 16 residues. From germline, CDR1 is MDHEN and CDR2 SYDVKM. V was clipped by 2 bases and J by 5 bases; unmatched bases: 6. In nucleotides, the CDR3 is TGTGCCAGCAGTTTACCGACTAGCGGGAGATCGGAGACCCAGTACTTC. Its translation: CASSLPTSGRSETQYF.

V usage is TRBV27 and J usage is TRBJ1-4; weak D call: TRBD1 (5 bases). Germline CDR1 and CDR2: MNHEY and SMNVEV (reference sequence). V was cut by 7 bases and J by 8 bases, with 26 bases left in between. The CDR3 runs to 17 residues. The CDR3 coding sequence is TGTGCCAGCACTAAAACTAGGGTCGAGGGACCATTCGAAAAACTGTTTTTT. It yields the protein CASTKTRVEGPFEKLFF.

V gene TRBV7-9 combines with J gene TRBJ2-1, with 14 bases matching TRBD2. Germline CDR1 and CDR2: SEHNR and FQNEAQ (reference sequence). The CDR3 has 19 residues. V gave up 3 bases and J gave up 4 bases; unmatched junction bases: 11. CDR3 sequence reads: CASSFTGTSGRGGYNEQFF. For the CDR3, the DNA is TGTGCCAGCAGCTTCACCGGGACTAGCGGGAGAGGGGGGTACAATGAGCAGTTCTTC.

This CDR3 is CASSDSSAVYNEQFF. CDR3 nucleotides: TGTGCCAGCAGTGACTCTAGCGCCGTTTACAATGAGCAGTTCTTC. The V call is TRBV2, the J call TRBJ2-1, with D possibly TRBD2 on 6 matching bases. Trimming removed 3 bases at V and 4 bases at J, with 13 bases between. There are 15 residues in the CDR3. Germline CDR1 SNHLY, CDR2 FYNNEI. Combining the CDR3 with reference TRBV2 and TRBJ2-1 gives the whole variable domain EPEVTQTPSHQVTQMGQEVILRCVPISNHLYFYWYRQILGQKVEFLVSFYNNEISEKSEIFDDQFSVERPDGSNFTLKIRSTKLEDSAMYFCASSDSSAVYNEQFFGPGTRLTVL.